This passage covers 4 T cell receptor beta chains from one sample sequenced in a study of early T cells in non-severe SARS-CoV-2 infection. TCRdb redid the calling of the 5' RACE reads with MiXCR, one entry per CDR3 protein. The sample lists about 48,000 distinct CDR3 sequences, around 10% occurring once. Sequencing was carried out using whole blood. These TCRs come from an adult who was a healthcare worker with PCR-confirmed SARS-CoV-2 infection or an uninfected control (not recorded which).

Ten or more counts support this clonotype. The chain joins TRBV4-1 to TRBJ2-7, with TRBD1 matching over 8 bases. Germline loops: CDR1 MGHRA, CDR2 YSYEKL. V lost 4 bases to trimming and J lost 0 bases; unmatched junction nucleotides: 5. CDR3 length: 15 amino acids. The CDR3 DNA reads as TGCGCCAGCAGCCCACTGACAGGGGCCTCCTACGAGCAGTACTTC. This sequence encodes CASSPLTGASYEQYF.

This clonotype was seen more than once but under ten times. The chain joins TRBV7-9 to TRBJ2-4; 8 bases match TRBD1. CDR1 SEHNR and CDR2 FQNEAQ come from the germline V gene (reference sequence). Trimming cost V 5 bases and J 6 bases; bases outside gene matches: 12. The CDR3 consists of 16 residues. The DNA for the CDR3 is TGTGCCAGCAGCAATAGGACAGGGTGGGATGGAAACATTCAGTACTTC. Amino acids: CASSNRTGWDGNIQYF.

This clonotype was recorded a few times. The chain combines TRBV4-1 with TRBJ1-2; no firm D call. The V gene lost 0 bases and the J gene lost 8 bases, with 10 bases spanning the gap. The CDR3 has 13 amino acids. The germline V gene has CDR1 MGHRA and CDR2 YSYEKL. CDR3 region: CASSQEEVFGYTF. The CDR3 DNA reads as TGCGCCAGCAGCCAAGAGGAGGTTTTCGGCTACACCTTC.

A note on this clonotype: A much bigger clone sits one base away, suggesting this may be a read error. V is TRBV6-5 and J is TRBJ2-7, with 7 bases matching TRBD1. The CDR3 covers 16 residues. Trimming took 6 bases from V and 2 from J; bases not matched to a gene: 13. The germline V gene encodes CDR1 MNHEY and CDR2 SVGAGI. The DNA for the CDR3 is TGTGCCAGCAGGGTCACGTGGGACAGATTTACCTACGAGCAGTACTTC. This translates into CASRVTWDRFTYEQYF.